A single sample gave rise to the 26 T cell receptor beta chains below, sequenced in a study of cytomegalovirus exposure and HLA in healthy donors. Assay: immunoSEQ multiplex PCR; the TCRdb copy retains only in-frame clones and omits some. The table records 90,000 to 150,000 clones, about 91% of them present only once. The material sequenced was PBMCs. The source of these receptors is a man between 18 and 29 years old in good health and CMV-seronegative.

The V call is TRBV7-9, the J call TRBJ1-1, with D possibly TRBD1 on 6 matching bases. This CDR3 comprises 16 residues. Deletions cut 2 bases from V and 8 bases from J, with 21 bases between. Germline V gene data show CDR1 as SEHNR and CDR2 as FQNEAQ (reference sequence). In nucleotides, the CDR3 is TGTGCCAGCAGCTTAATACAGGGCTTGATGAAGAGCGAAGCTTTCTTT. Translated, it gives CASSLIQGLMKSEAFF.

The V call is TRBV19, the J call TRBJ2-2; D is possibly TRBD1 (6 bases). V lost 9 bases, J lost 2 bases, and 13 bases lay in between. Looked up from germline, CDR1 is LNHDA and CDR2 is SQIVND (reference sequence). This CDR3 region has 14 residues. The CDR3 DNA reads TGTGCCAGCACAGGGATTCTAAACACCGGGGAGCTGTTTTTT. It translates to CASTGILNTGELFF.

The chain combines TRBV5-1 with TRBJ1-1; the D gene is possibly TRBD1 (6 bases). Germline V gene lookup returns CDR1 SGHRS and CDR2 YFSETQ. Trimming left V 1 base short and J 4 bases short, with 14 bases between. This CDR3 region has 15 residues. The chain's CDR3 is CASSLTQGKATEAFF. Here the CDR3 DNA reads TGCGCCAGCAGCTTGACACAGGGAAAGGCCACTGAAGCTTTCTTT.

V is TRBV9 and J is TRBJ1-1, with 7 positions matching TRBD1. This CDR3 is built from 15 residues. V lost 3 bases and J lost 11; bases outside the gene matches: 16. CDR1 SGDLS and CDR2 YYNGEE come from the germline V gene. CDR3: CASSAESVSGQRAFF. CDR3 DNA sequence: TGTGCCAGCAGCGCCGAAAGTGTTTCGGGACAGAGGGCTTTCTTT. Based on the CDR3 plus reference TRBV9 and TRBJ1-1, the full variable domain is DSGVTQTPKHLITATGQRVTLRCSPRSGDLSVYWYQQSLDQGLQFLIQYYNGEERAKGNILERFSAQQFPDLHSELNLSSLELGDSALYFCASSAESVSGQRAFFGQGTRLTVV.

The chain recombines TRBV7-9 with TRBJ1-1, with D perhaps matching TRBD1 (5 bases). This CDR3 is built from 12 residues. V was clipped by 4 bases and J by 11 bases, with 14 bases between them. Germline CDR1 reads SEHNR; CDR2 reads FQNEAQ (reference sequence). The CDR3 here is CASSWLEGRAFF. The CDR3 DNA sequence: TGTGCCAGCAGCTGGCTGGAGGGGAGGGCTTTCTTT.

The V call is TRBV19, the J call TRBJ1-5; D not resolved. Germline CDR1 and CDR2: LNHDA and SQIVND (reference sequence). V dropped 0 bases and J dropped 9 bases, with 12 bases sitting between them. The CDR3 has 14 amino acids. The CDR3 loop is CASSIDGSSVPQHF. The CDR3 coding sequence is TGTGCCAGTAGTATAGATGGCAGTTCAGTGCCCCAGCATTTT.

The V call is TRBV27, the J call TRBJ1-6; D possibly corresponds to TRBD1 (6 bases). CDR3 length equals 16 residues. The ends were cut back, 2 bases at V and 6 bases at J, with 14 bases in the middle. Germline CDR1 reads MNHEY; CDR2 reads SMNVEV (reference sequence). CDR3 amino acids: CASSLAQGSRNSPLHF. In nucleotides, the CDR3 is TGTGCCAGCAGTTTAGCTCAGGGGAGTCGTAATTCACCCCTCCACTTT.

The V and J genes are TRBV27 and TRBJ1-2; D is ambiguous. The ends were cut back, 8 bases at V and 3 bases at J, with 19 bases in the middle. CDR1 MNHEY and CDR2 SMNVEV come from the germline V gene (reference sequence). This CDR3 is built from 15 residues. The CDR3 loop reads CASAFRPGFHYGYTF. The CDR3 region has the DNA TGTGCCAGCGCTTTTAGGCCGGGGTTTCACTATGGCTACACCTTC.

The chain links TRBV6-6 to TRBJ1-5, with TRBD1 as a possible D gene (6 bases). The CDR3 has 13 amino acids. The V gene lost 6 bases and the J gene lost 1 base, with 7 bases spanning the gap. Germline CDR1 reads MNHNY; CDR2 reads SVGAGI (reference sequence). DNA for the CDR3: TGTGCCAGCAGCGGACAGAGCAATCAGCCCCAGCATTTT. This codes for CASSGQSNQPQHF.

The chain couples TRBV4-3 to TRBJ1-3; 10 positions match TRBD1. The CDR3 is made up of 18 amino acids. Per germline, CDR1 LGHNA and CDR2 YSLEER. Losses at the gene ends were 1 base for V and 0 bases for J; bases not matched to a gene: 6. CDR3 region: CASSQGLGTGDSGNTIYF. CDR3 in DNA: TGCGCCAGCAGCCAAGGATTAGGGACAGGGGACTCTGGAAACACCATATATTTT.

This chain uses TRBV5-4 with TRBJ2-1; unclear D gene. The ends were cut back, 4 bases at V and 5 bases at J, with 13 bases in the middle. Germline V gene sequence: CDR1 SGHNT, CDR2 YYREEE (reference sequence). The CDR3 length is 14 residues. CDR3 loop: CASSPRSLNNEQFF. As DNA, the CDR3 is TGTGCCAGCAGCCCGAGATCCTTAAACAATGAGCAGTTCTTC.

This clone was seen only once. The chain couples TRBV19 to TRBJ1-4; D is possibly TRBD1 (5 bases). The CDR3 is made up of 13 amino acids. Germline V lookup: CDR1 LNHDA, CDR2 SQIVND (reference sequence). V shed 1 base and J shed 7 bases, with 7 bases lying between them. CDR3 in DNA: TGTGCCAGTAGTATAGGGGGCGGTGAAAAACTGTTTTTT. Translation: CASSIGGGEKLFF.

This clone is a singleton in its sample. This CDR3 is CASSLSTSGSGETQYF. The CDR3 DNA sequence: TGTGCCAGCAGCTTATCGACTAGCGGGAGTGGAGAGACCCAGTACTTC. The chain couples TRBV11-3 to TRBJ2-5; TRBD2 matches at 12 bases. The CDR3 covers 16 residues. Germline CDR1 and CDR2: SGHNT and YENEEA. Germline trimming cut 2 bases from V and 4 bases from J; bases unmatched to any gene: 5. The variable domain in full, with the rest retrieved from reference TRBV11-3 and TRBJ2-5, is EAGVVQSPRYKIIEKKQPVAFWCNPISGHNTLYWYLQNLGQGPELLIRYENEEAVDDSQLPKDRFSAERLKGVDSTLKIQPAELGDSAVYLCASSLSTSGSGETQYFGPGTRLLVL.

A single count supports this clone. This sequence joins TRBV6-1 and TRBJ1-5; D remains ambiguous. CDR1 and CDR2 from the germline V gene are MNHNS and SASEGT. The CDR3 loop spans 14 amino acids. Trimming stripped 4 bases from V and 2 bases from J, with 9 bases between. CDR3 residues: CASSARAGNQPQHF. The CDR3 coding sequence is TGTGCCAGCAGTGCGCGTGCGGGCAATCAGCCCCAGCATTTT.

V and J are TRBV6-5 and TRBJ2-1, with D tentatively TRBD2 (6 bases). This CDR3 comprises 12 residues. V shed 10 bases and J shed 9 bases, with 16 bases lying between them. Germline CDR1 is MNHEY and CDR2 is SVGAGI. The CDR3 DNA sequence: TGTGCCACAACGGGGGAACGGGGTGAGCAGTTCTTC. Amino acid sequence: CATTGERGEQFF.

J is TRBJ2-5 and V is TRBV4-3; D may be TRBD2 (6 bases). Germline V lookup: CDR1 LGHNA, CDR2 YSLEER. The CDR3 is 17 amino acids. V gave up 0 bases and J gave up 0 bases, with 14 bases separating them. The CDR3 region is CASSQDAAGRYQETQYF. The CDR3 bases are TGCGCCAGCAGCCAAGACGCCGCGGGGAGGTACCAAGAGACCCAGTACTTC.

The chain links TRBV7-8 to TRBJ2-3, with 11 bases fitting TRBD2. The CDR3 totals 19 residues. Germline assignment: CDR1 SGHVS and CDR2 FQNEAQ. Trimming removed 1 base from V and 5 bases from J; junction bases left unmatched: 14. CDR3 sequence (DNA): TGTGCCAGCAGCTTAGGAATAAGTTTAGCGGGGGGGCCAATAGATACGCAGTATTTT. Protein sequence: CASSLGISLAGGPIDTQYF.

Here the CDR3 DNA reads TGTGCCAGCTCACCACTTGCCAGGTCAGACTACGAGCAGTACTTC. Protein product: CASSPLARSDYEQYF. The chain recombines TRBV18 with TRBJ2-7, with D hard to call. Between the trimmed V and J ends, which lost 1 base and 3 bases, there was a span of 13 bases. The CDR3 runs to 15 residues. Per the germline V gene, CDR1 is KGHSH and CDR2 is LQKENI.

V and J are TRBV6-1 and TRBJ1-2; D gene unclear. The CDR3 consists of 15 residues. The V gene's germline CDR1 is MNHNS and CDR2 SASEGT. V lost 2 bases, J lost 1 base, and 11 bases lay in between. In DNA form, the CDR3 reads TGTGCCAGCAGTGAAACGGCAGCGGGTAACTATGGCTACACCTTC. Translation gives CASSETAAGNYGYTF.

The chain combines TRBV2 with TRBJ2-3; 9 bases match TRBD2. Germline V gene data show CDR1 as SNHLY and CDR2 as FYNNEI. The CDR3 covers 15 residues. After removal of 6 bases from V and 2 bases from J, the junction contained 6 bases not matched to a gene. DNA of the CDR3: TGTGCCAGCAGGATACTAGCGGGTACCACAGATACGCAGTATTTT. This encodes CASRILAGTTDTQYF.

The table lists this clone with a few counts. The J gene is TRBJ1-5, the V gene TRBV4-1; D might be TRBD1 (5 bases). Trimming took 1 base from V and 3 from J, leaving 7 bases between them. Germline V gene data show CDR1 as MGHRA and CDR2 as YSYEKL. The CDR3 runs to 14 residues. The CDR3 coding sequence is TGCGCCAGCAGCCAAGGACAGTTCAATCAGCCCCAGCATTTT. This translates into CASSQGQFNQPQHF.

The J gene is TRBJ2-7, the V gene TRBV28; 7 positions match TRBD2. The CDR3 has 15 amino acids. The germline V gene encodes CDR1 MDHEN and CDR2 SYDVKM. J gave up 0 bases and V 6 bases, and 8 bases lay outside the gene matches. In DNA, the CDR3 is TGTGCCAGCAGCCTGACTAGCAGGAGCTCCTACGAGCAGTACTTC. Translation: CASSLTSRSSYEQYF.

The chain joins TRBV19 to TRBJ1-2; the D gene is possibly TRBD1 (5 bases). The V end was cut by 3 bases, the J end by 8 bases, with 13 bases between. CDR3 length: 13 amino acids. The germline V gene encodes CDR1 LNHDA and CDR2 SQIVND (reference sequence). The CDR3 nucleotides read TGTGCCAGTAGTATCGCAGGGATTGGGGGCTACACCTTC. Its protein is CASSIAGIGGYTF. Combining the CDR3 with reference TRBV19 and TRBJ1-2 gives the whole variable domain DGGITQSPKYLFRKEGQNVTLSCEQNLNHDAMYWYRQDPGQGLRLIYYSQIVNDFQKGDIAEGYSVSREKKESFPLTVTSAQKNPTAFYLCASSIAGIGGYTFGSGTRLTVV.

The chain couples TRBV7-2 to TRBJ2-5, with 7 bases lining up with TRBD1. Germline CDR1 reads SGHTA; CDR2 reads FQGNSA. The CDR3 runs 14 residues. The V and J ends lost 3 bases and 4 bases, in that order; junction bases with no gene match: 5. The CDR3 loop is CASSFRRGRETQYF. The CDR3 coding sequence is TGTGCCAGCAGCTTTCGTAGGGGGCGAGAGACCCAGTACTTC.

The chain employs TRBV6-6 and TRBJ2-5, with D maybe TRBD2 (5 bases). Germline CDR1 MNHNY, CDR2 SVGAGI (reference sequence). The CDR3 consists of 14 residues. Trimming cost V 7 bases and J 2 bases, with 14 bases left between them. CDR3 in DNA: TGTGCCAGCATGACTCTTCCGGGACAAGAGACCCAGTACTTC. Translating it yields CASMTLPGQETQYF.

The genes are TRBV5-6 and TRBJ1-1; no firm D call. With 2 bases removed from V and 0 bases from J, the gap between germline ends came to 5 bases. The V gene's germline CDR1 is SGHDT and CDR2 YYEEEE. CDR3 length: 13 amino acids. This chain's CDR3 is CASSLIMNTEAFF. The CDR3 DNA follows: TGTGCCAGCAGCTTAATCATGAACACTGAAGCTTTCTTT.